This passage covers 5 T cell receptor beta chains from one sample sequenced in a study of T cell clonality in common variable immunodeficiency (dated by TCRdb to the mid-2010s). The library was prepared using the immunoSEQ multiplex PCR assay. This is the immuneACCESS table as TCRdb keeps it, with only in-frame sequences that have V and J called. A part of the clones is gone; compared with another copy, unresolved V genes explain less than half, and the rest is unexplained. This sample has roughly 40,000 clones, none of them a singleton. Jointly, the top ten make up less than 3.5% of the sample. What was sequenced was peripheral blood mononuclear cells. The receptor source for this set is a person aged 18 to 70 in good health.

Ten or more counts support this clone. The read ends 3 residues early relative to the CDR3; the germline J gene fills the gap. The gene calls are TRBV7-8 and TRBJ2-5; TRBD1 matches at 9 bases. CDR1 SGHVS and CDR2 FQNEAQ come from the germline V gene. The V segment lost 3 bases and the J segment 4 bases; nucleotides outside the gene matches: 3. The CDR3 has 14 amino acids. The CDR3 bases that were read are TGTGCCAGCAGCTTCGGGACAGGGATAGAGACC. It yields the protein CASSFGTGIET. The CDR3 in full is CASSFGTGIETQYF.

This clone has at least ten counts. The sequence runs out 3 residues before the end of the CDR3; the remainder is reconstructed from the germline J gene. The chain is built from TRBV5-1 and TRBJ2-5; the D is unclear. V lost 0 bases to trimming and J lost 0 bases, with 9 bases between them. The CDR3 has 15 amino acids. The germline gives CDR1 SGHRS, CDR2 YFSETQ. CDR3 DNA (partial): TGCGCCAGCAGCTTGGAGGGCCGGTACCAAGAGACC. This translates into CASSLEGRYQET. The full CDR3 sequence reads CASSLEGRYQETQYF.

This clone was observed at least ten times. The read finishes 3 residues shy of the CDR3 end, and the germline J gene is used to complete it. This chain joins TRBV7-9 and TRBJ1-4; a possible D gene is TRBD1 (5 bases). CDR1 is SEHNR and CDR2 is FQNEAQ in the germline V gene (reference sequence). The CDR3 contains 14 residues. The germline V and J ends were trimmed by 6 bases and 5 bases, with 13 bases remaining between them. CDR3 bases read: TGTGCCAGCAGACTCGTAGGGGTAAATGAAAAA. Amino acids: CASRLVGVNEK. The whole CDR3 protein is CASRLVGVNEKLFF.

This clone was observed many times. The CDR3 protein is CASRESPYEQYF. CDR3 DNA, as far as it was read: TGTGCCAGCAGAGAAAGCCCGTACGAG. This rearrangement joins TRBV6-1 to TRBJ2-7; D call uncertain. The CDR3 extends 3 residues past the end of the read, so its final part is completed from the germline J gene. Germline V gene data show CDR1 as MNHNS and CDR2 as SASEGT. V lost 6 bases, J lost 4 bases, and 10 bases lay in between. CDR3 length: 12 amino acids.

A few counts support this clone. The read ends 3 residues shy of where the CDR3 ends; the end is completed using the germline J gene. The chain employs TRBV20-1 and TRBJ1-3, with D possibly matching TRBD1 (5 bases). Trimming removed 2 bases from V and 0 bases from J, with 11 bases in between. This CDR3 has 15 residues. Germline-derived CDR1 and CDR2 are DFQATT and SNEGSKA (reference sequence). The covered CDR3 bases are TGCAGTGCTAGAAGGGGAAGACCCTCTGGAAACACC. Its protein product is CSARRGRPSGNT. In full, the CDR3 reads CSARRGRPSGNTIYF.